These 4 T cell receptor beta chains share one sample of origin, sequenced in a study of long-term antiretroviral therapy in people with HIV. Version v3.0 of the immunoSEQ assay was performed at survey level. The protocol was immunoSEQ multiplex PCR, while the TCRdb copy is restricted to in-frame clones and leaves out a portion. The sample shows 15,000 or so clones, approximately 85% of them seen only once. Sequences were derived from unsorted PBMCs, sampled 6.2 years after starting antiretroviral therapy. The receptors originated from a man aged 40-50 years with HIV.

Of note for this clone: One end of the junction varies from germline; a read error may be responsible. The CDR3 region is CASSLDKDGELFF. In DNA, the CDR3 is TGTGCTAGCAGCTTAGACAAGGACGGGGAGCTGTTTTTT. This chain links TRBV7-7 with TRBJ2-2; unclear D gene. The CDR3 has 13 amino acids. CDR1 is SSHAT and CDR2 is FNYEAQ in the germline V gene (reference sequence).

This chain connects TRBV27 to TRBJ2-3; possible D gene TRBD1, 5 bases. Germline V lookup: CDR1 MNHEY, CDR2 SMNVEV (reference sequence). CDR3 length: 15 amino acids. Trimming pared 2 bases from V and 3 bases from J, leaving 12 bases between. The CDR3 DNA reads as TGTGCCAGCAGTTTACGTGGACAAAGAACAGATACGCAGTATTTT. It specifies CASSLRGQRTDTQYF.

The chain links TRBV7-8 to TRBJ2-3, with a possible D match to TRBD2 (6 bases). Germline CDR1 and CDR2: SGHVS and FQNEAQ. This CDR3 is built from 16 residues. The ends were cut back, 0 bases at V and 2 bases at J, with 12 bases in the middle. Written as DNA, the CDR3 is TGTGCCAGCAGCTTAGCTAGCGGTCTACCCACAGATACGCAGTATTTT. This codes for CASSLASGLPTDTQYF.

The chain combines TRBV6-5 with TRBJ1-6, with 7 positions matching TRBD1. Per germline, CDR1 MNHEY and CDR2 SVGAGI. Trimming cost V 6 bases and J 5 bases; bases outside gene matches: 4. The CDR3 contains 14 residues. CDR3 sequence (DNA): TGTGCCAGCAGCTCCGGGACAGATAATTCACCCCTCCACTTT. It encodes CASSSGTDNSPLHF.